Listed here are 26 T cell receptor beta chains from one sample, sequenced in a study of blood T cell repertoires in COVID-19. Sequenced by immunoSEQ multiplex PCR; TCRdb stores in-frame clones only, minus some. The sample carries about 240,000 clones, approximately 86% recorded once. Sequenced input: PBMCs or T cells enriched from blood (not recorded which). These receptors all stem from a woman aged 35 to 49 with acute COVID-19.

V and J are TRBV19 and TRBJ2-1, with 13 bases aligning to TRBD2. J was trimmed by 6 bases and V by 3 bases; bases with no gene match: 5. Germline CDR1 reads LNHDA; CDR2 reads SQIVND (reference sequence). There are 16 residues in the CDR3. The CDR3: CASSIRTSGSTNEQFF. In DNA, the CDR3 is TGTGCCAGTAGTATTAGGACTAGCGGGAGTACCAATGAGCAGTTCTTC.

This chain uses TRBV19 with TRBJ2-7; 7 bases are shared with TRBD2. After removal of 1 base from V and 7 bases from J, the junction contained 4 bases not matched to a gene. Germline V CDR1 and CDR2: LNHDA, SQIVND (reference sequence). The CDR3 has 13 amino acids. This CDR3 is CASSIVWGGEQYF. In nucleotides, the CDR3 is TGTGCCAGTAGTATAGTTTGGGGGGGTGAGCAGTACTTC.

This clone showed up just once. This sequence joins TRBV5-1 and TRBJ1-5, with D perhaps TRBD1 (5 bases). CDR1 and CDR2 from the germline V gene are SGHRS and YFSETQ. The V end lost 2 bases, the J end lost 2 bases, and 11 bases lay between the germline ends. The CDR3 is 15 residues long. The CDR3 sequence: CASSFRIRGNQPQHF. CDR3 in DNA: TGCGCCAGCAGCTTTCGGATCAGGGGCAATCAGCCCCAGCATTTT. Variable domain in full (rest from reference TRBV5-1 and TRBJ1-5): KAGVTQTPRYLIKTRGQQVTLSCSPISGHRSVSWYQQTPGQGLQFLFEYFSETQRNKGNFPGRFSGRQFSNSRSEMNVSTLELGDSALYLCASSFRIRGNQPQHFGDGTRLSIL.

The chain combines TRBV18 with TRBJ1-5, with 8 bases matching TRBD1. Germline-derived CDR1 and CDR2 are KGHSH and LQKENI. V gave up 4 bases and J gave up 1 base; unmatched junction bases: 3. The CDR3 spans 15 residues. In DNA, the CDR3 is TGTGCCAGCTCACGGGACAGGTCGAGCAATCAGCCCCAGCATTTT. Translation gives CASSRDRSSNQPQHF.

CDR3 sequence: CASSWTGGSYEQYF. The CDR3, as DNA: TGTGCCAGCAGTTGGACAGGTGGTTCGTACGAGCAGTACTTC. This chain connects TRBV28 to TRBJ2-7, with TRBD1 matching over 7 bases. This CDR3 is 14 amino acids long. V lost 4 bases to trimming and J lost 4 bases; unmatched junction nucleotides: 7. Germline lookup yields CDR1 MDHEN and CDR2 SYDVKM. The entire variable domain, with the rest obtained from reference TRBV28 and TRBJ2-7, is as follows: DVKVTQSSRYLVKRTGEKVFLECVQDMDHENMFWYRQDPGLGLRLIYFSYDVKMKEKGDIPEGYSVSREKKERFSLILESASTNQTSMYLCASSWTGGSYEQYFGPGTRLTVT.

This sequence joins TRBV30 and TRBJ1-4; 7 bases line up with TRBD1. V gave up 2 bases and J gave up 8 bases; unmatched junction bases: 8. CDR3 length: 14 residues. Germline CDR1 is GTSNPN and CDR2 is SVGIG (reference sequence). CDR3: CAWSPGRGREKLFF. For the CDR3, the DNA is TGTGCCTGGAGTCCGGGAAGGGGGCGCGAAAAACTGTTTTTT. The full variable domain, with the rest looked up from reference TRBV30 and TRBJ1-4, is SQTIHQWPATLVQPVGSPLSLECTVEGTSNPNLYWYRQAAGRGLQLLFYSVGIGQISSEVPQNLSASRPQDRQFILSSKKLLLSDSGFYLCAWSPGRGREKLFFGSGTQLSVL.

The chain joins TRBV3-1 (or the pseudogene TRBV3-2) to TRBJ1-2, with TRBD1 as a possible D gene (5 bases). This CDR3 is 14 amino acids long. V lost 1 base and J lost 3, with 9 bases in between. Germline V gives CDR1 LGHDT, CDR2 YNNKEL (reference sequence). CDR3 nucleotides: TGTGCCAGCAGCCAAGTTGAAGGGGACTATGGCTACACCTTC. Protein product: CASSQVEGDYGYTF.

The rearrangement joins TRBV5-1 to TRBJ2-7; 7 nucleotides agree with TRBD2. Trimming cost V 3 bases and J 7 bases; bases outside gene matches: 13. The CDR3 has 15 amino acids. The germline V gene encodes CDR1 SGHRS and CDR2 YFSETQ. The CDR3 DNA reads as TGCGCCAGCAGCTCGACCGGGACTACCTCCGGGGAGCAGTACTTC. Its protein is CASSSTGTTSGEQYF.

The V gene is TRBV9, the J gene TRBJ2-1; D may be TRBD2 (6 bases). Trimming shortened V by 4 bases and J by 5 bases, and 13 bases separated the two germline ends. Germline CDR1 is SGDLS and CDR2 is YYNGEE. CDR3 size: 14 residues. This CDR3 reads CASSHDLANNEQFF. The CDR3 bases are TGTGCCAGCAGCCATGATCTAGCGAACAATGAGCAGTTCTTC.

DNA for the CDR3: TGTGCCAGCAGCTTAGTTAGGGGACTAGCGGAGGAGCAGTTCTTC. It yields the protein CASSLVRGLAEEQFF. The chain combines TRBV7-2 with TRBJ2-1, with 11 bases identical to TRBD2. The CDR3 extends over 15 amino acids. CDR1 and CDR2 from the germline V gene are SGHTA and FQGNSA. J was trimmed by 10 bases and V by 1 base; bases with no gene match: 6.

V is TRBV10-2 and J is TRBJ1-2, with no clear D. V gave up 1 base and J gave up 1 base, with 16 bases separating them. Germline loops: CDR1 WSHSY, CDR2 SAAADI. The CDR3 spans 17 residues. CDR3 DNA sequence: TGCGCCAGCAGTGAGTGGATTTGGGGAGACCTTAACTATGGCTACACCTTC. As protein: CASSEWIWGDLNYGYTF.

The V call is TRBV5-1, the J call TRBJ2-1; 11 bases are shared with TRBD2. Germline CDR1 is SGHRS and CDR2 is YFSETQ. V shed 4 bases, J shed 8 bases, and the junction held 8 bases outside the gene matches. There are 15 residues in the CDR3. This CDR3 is CASSPLTSGKDEQFF. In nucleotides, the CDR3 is TGCGCCAGCAGCCCCCTGACTAGCGGGAAGGATGAGCAGTTCTTC.

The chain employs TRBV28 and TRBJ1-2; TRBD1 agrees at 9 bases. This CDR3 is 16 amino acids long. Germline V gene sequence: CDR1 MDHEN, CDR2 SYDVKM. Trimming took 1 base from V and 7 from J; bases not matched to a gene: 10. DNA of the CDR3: TGTGCCAGCAGTTTATTACAGGGGGCGTACCGGGGTGGCTACACCTTC. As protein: CASSLLQGAYRGGYTF.

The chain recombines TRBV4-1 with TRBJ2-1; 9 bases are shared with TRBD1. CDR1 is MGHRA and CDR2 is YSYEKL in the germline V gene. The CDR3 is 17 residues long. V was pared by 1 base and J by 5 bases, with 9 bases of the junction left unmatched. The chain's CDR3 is CASSQVPGTGYDNEQFF. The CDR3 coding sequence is TGCGCCAGCAGCCAAGTCCCCGGGACAGGGTACGACAATGAGCAGTTCTTC.

The CDR3: CASSTIAGRHSYEQYF. CDR3 in DNA: TGTGCCAGCAGCACTATAGCGGGACGACATTCCTACGAGCAGTACTTC. The chain combines TRBV11-3 with TRBJ2-7, with 8 bases that match TRBD2. V lost 5 bases and J lost 1; bases outside the gene matches: 10. CDR1 and CDR2 from the germline V gene are SGHNT and YENEEA. The CDR3 consists of 16 residues.

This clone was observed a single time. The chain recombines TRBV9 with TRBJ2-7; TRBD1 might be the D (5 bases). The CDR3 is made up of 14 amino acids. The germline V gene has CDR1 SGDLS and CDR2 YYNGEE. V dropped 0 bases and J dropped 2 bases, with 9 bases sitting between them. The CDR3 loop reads CASSVVEGAYEQYF. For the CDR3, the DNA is TGTGCCAGCAGCGTAGTAGAAGGGGCCTACGAGCAGTACTTC.

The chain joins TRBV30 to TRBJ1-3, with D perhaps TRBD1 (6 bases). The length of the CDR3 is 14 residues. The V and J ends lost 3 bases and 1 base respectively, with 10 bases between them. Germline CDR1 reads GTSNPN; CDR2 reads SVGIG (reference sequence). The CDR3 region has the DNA TGTGCCTGGAGCCAGGGGTTTTCTGGAAACACCATATATTTT. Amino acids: CAWSQGFSGNTIYF. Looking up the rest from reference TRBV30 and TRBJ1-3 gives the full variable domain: SQTIHQWPATLVQPVGSPLSLECTVEGTSNPNLYWYRQAAGRGLQLLFYSVGIGQISSEVPQNLSASRPQDRQFILSSKKLLLSDSGFYLCAWSQGFSGNTIYFGEGSWLTVV.

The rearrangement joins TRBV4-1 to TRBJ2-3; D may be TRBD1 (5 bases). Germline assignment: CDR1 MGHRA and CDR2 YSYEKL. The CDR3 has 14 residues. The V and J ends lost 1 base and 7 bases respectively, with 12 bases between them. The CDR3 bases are TGCGCCAGCAGCCAAGGGCAGGGAACAAATACGCAGTATTTT. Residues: CASSQGQGTNTQYF.

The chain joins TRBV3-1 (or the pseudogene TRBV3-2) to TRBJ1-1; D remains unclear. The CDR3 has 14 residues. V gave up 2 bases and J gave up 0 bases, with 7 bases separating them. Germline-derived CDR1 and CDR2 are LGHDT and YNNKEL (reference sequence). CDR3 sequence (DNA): TGTGCCAGCAGCCAATTACAACTGAACACTGAAGCTTTCTTT. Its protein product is CASSQLQLNTEAFF.

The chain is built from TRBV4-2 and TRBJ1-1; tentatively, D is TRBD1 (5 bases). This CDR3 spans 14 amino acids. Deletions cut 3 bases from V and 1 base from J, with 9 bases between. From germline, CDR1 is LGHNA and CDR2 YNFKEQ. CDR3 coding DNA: TGTGCCAGCAGCCACTCCACAGGGAACACTGAAGCTTTCTTT. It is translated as CASSHSTGNTEAFF.

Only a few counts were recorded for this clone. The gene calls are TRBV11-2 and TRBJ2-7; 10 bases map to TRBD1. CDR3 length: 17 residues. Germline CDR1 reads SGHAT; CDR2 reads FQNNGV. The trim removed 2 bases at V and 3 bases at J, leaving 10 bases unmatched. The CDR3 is CASSLLPGQGSDYEQYF. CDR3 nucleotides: TGTGCCAGCAGCTTACTTCCGGGACAGGGGTCAGACTACGAGCAGTACTTC.

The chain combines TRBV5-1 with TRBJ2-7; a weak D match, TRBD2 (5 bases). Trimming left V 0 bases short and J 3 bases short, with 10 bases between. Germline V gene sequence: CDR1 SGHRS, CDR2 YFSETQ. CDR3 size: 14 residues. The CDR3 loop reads CASSLGGPSYEQYF. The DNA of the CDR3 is TGCGCCAGCAGCTTGGGAGGGCCCAGCTACGAGCAGTACTTC.

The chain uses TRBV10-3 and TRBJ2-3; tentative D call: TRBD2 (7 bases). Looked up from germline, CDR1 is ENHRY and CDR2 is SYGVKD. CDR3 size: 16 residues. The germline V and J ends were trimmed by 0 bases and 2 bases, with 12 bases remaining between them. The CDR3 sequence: CAISESAGATTDTQYF. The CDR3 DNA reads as TGTGCCATCAGTGAGTCGGCGGGGGCGACCACAGATACGCAGTATTTT.

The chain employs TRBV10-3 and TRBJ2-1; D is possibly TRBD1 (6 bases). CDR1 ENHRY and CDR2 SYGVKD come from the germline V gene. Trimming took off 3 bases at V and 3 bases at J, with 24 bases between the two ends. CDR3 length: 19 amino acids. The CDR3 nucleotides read TGTGCCATCAGTGACACTGACCCAGGACAGTCTACTAACTACAATGAGCAGTTCTTC. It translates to CAISDTDPGQSTNYNEQFF.

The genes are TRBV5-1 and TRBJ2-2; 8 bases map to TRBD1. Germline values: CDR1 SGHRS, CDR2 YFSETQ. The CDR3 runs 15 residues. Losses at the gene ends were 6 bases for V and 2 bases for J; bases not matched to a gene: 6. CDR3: CASTRDRRNTGELFF. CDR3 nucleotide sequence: TGCGCCAGCACTCGGGACAGGCGAAACACCGGGGAGCTGTTTTTT.

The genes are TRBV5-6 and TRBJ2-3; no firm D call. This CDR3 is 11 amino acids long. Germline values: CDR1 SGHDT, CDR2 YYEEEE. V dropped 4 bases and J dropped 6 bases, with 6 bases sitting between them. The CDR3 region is CASSAMDTQYF. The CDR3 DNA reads TGTGCCAGCAGCGCTATGGATACGCAGTATTTT.